A selection of T cell receptor beta chains follows, all from one sample in a study of T cells after yellow fever vaccination. TCRdb analysed the 5' RACE reads with MiXCR anew, one entry per CDR3 protein. Among fewer than 650,000 distinct CDR3 sequences listed, just over 20% were seen once. The sequenced sample was PBMCs, obtained roughly 20 days after the first yellow fever vaccination. The receptors shown here come from a man aged 18 to 30 who received the YFV17D yellow fever vaccine. Each CDR3 is given with its conserved first and last residue. Each record gives: J gene, clone size, D gene, V gene, CDR3 DNA, CDR3 protein. D genes are given only for firm matches. Not all rows give a size; the values are once, few, many and, for expanded clones, a class.

TRBJ1-2 . . TRBV19 TGTGCCAGTACCCGAGTGGGCAGCTATGACTATGGCTACACCTTC CASTRVGSYDYGYTF
TRBJ1-5 few TRBD1 TRBV20-1 TGCAGTGTTACAGGGGGAAATCAGCCCCAGCATTTT CSVTGGNQPQHF
TRBJ2-2 many . TRBV7-3 TGTGCCAGCAGCTTATCGGGCACCGGGGAGCTGTTTTTT CASSLSGTGELFF
TRBJ2-1 few TRBD1 TRBV7-9 TGTGCCAGCAGCTCTATACCGGGACAGGGGGCTTATGAGCAGTTCTTC CASSSIPGQGAYEQFF
TRBJ1-3 . . TRBV18 TGTGCCAGCTCCCCACTAGCCGGAGAGGCATCGGGAAACACCATATATTTT CASSPLAGEASGNTIYF
TRBJ2-7 . . TRBV5-6 TGTGCCAGCAGCGCGGGGCCGGGCGCCTTTATCGAGCAGTACTTC CASSAGPGAFIEQYF
TRBJ2-7 . TRBD1 TRBV5-1 TGCGCCAGCGGGACAGGGGGCTTTAGCGAGCAGTACTTC CASGTGGFSEQYF
TRBJ1-1 . . TRBV19 TGTGCCAGTAGTAAAGAACAGGGACTTATAACTGAAGCTTTCTTT CASSKEQGLITEAFF
TRBJ2-1 few TRBD2 TRBV12-3/TRBV12-4 TGTGCCAGCAGTTTAAAGACTAGCGGCCGGAATGAGCAGTTCTTC CASSLKTSGRNEQFF
TRBJ1-6 . . TRBV10-3 TGTGCCATCAGCGCGGGGGATCATAATTCACCCCTCCACTTT CAISAGDHNSPLHF
TRBJ2-1 . TRBD1 TRBV5-1 TGCGCCAGCAGCTTCAGCCCGGGACAGGTAACCAATGAGCAGTTCTTC CASSFSPGQVTNEQFF
TRBJ2-2 many . TRBV5-1 TGCGCCAGCAGCTTGCCGGGACCAGCGAACACCGGGGAGCTGTTTTTT CASSLPGPANTGELFF
TRBJ2-3 few . TRBV11-3 TGTGCCAGCAGCCCAGGGATCCGGGTCCTCATGGGGGATACGCAGTATTTT CASSPGIRVLMGDTQYF
TRBJ2-7 . . TRBV6-5 TGTGCCAGCAGTTACTCGAGCGAGGCAGGCTACGAGCAGTACTTC CASSYSSEAGYEQYF
TRBJ2-5 few TRBD2 TRBV5-1 TGCGCCAGCAGCTTGACTGGTCGTAGCGGGGGTTATGAGACCCAGTACTTC CASSLTGRSGGYETQYF
TRBJ1-4 few . TRBV2 TGTGCCAGCAGTGAAGCGCTTCGGGGATTCGAAAAACTGTTTTTT CASSEALRGFEKLFF
TRBJ2-1 . TRBD2 TRBV4-3 TGCGCCAGCAGCCAAGAACTAGCGGGGAACAATGAGCAGTTCTTC CASSQELAGNNEQFF
TRBJ2-7 . . TRBV6-5 TGTGCCAGCAGTTTCGTCGCGGGGTCGTCTGTATGGTACTTC CASSFVAGSSVWYF
TRBJ2-3 . . TRBV10-3 TGTGCCATCAGGGTGGCATATACGCAGTATTTT CAIRVAYTQYF
TRBJ1-6 few . TRBV29-1 TGCAGCGTCGCCCGGGACTATAATTCACCCCTCCACTTT CSVARDYNSPLHF
TRBJ2-5 . . TRBV7-6 TGTGCCAGCAGCTCTCCAACAGGCTCCCAAGAGACCCAGTACTTC CASSSPTGSQETQYF
TRBJ2-2 . . TRBV23-1 TGCGCCAGCAGTCAATTAAGCGGACCGTCGAACACCGGGGAGCTGTTTTTT CASSQLSGPSNTGELFF
TRBJ1-1 few . TRBV7-8 TGTGCCAGCAGCCCCCAACCTGACACTGAAGCTTTCTTT CASSPQPDTEAFF
TRBJ2-1 . . TRBV25-1 TGTGCCAGCAGTGATCCCCCGGACTTCAATGTACAGTTCTTC CASSDPPDFNVQFF
TRBJ1-1 . . TRBV5-1 TGCGCCAGCAGCTGGACAAGGGGAACTGAAGCTTTCTTT CASSWTRGTEAFF
TRBJ2-7 few . TRBV20-1 TGCAGCGCATTCCTCGACTACGAGCAGTACTTC CSAFLDYEQYF
TRBJ2-1 few TRBD2 TRBV5-1 TGCGCCAGCAGCTTGGATACGGGGGGGCACCCGAGCTTC CASSLDTGGHPSF
TRBJ2-7 . . TRBV5-1 TGCGCCACCGGACCTGGACACTACCCCTACGAGCAGTACTTC CATGPGHYPYEQYF
TRBJ2-3 once . TRBV5-1 TGCGCCAGCAGCTTATTTCAGGAACGGGCAGATACGCAGTATTTT CASSLFQERADTQYF
TRBJ2-2 few . TRBV12-3/TRBV12-4 TGTGCCTCCGGGGTCATGGCCGGGGAGCTGTTTTTT CASGVMAGELFF
TRBJ1-5 . TRBD1 TRBV20-1 TGCAGTGCCCCCCAGATGGGACAGCGCAATCAGCCCCAGCATTTT CSAPQMGQRNQPQHF
TRBJ2-2 . . TRBV10-3 TGTGCCATCAGTGATCCCCCGGGCAACACCGGGGAGCTGTTTTTT CAISDPPGNTGELFF
TRBJ2-7 . . TRBV7-2 TGTGCCAGCAGCTTAGCGCACGGGGGCGACTACGAGCAGTACTTC CASSLAHGGDYEQYF
TRBJ1-5 . . TRBV9 TGTGCCAGCAGCTCGCGGACAGATCAGCCCCAGCATTTT CASSSRTDQPQHF
TRBJ2-7 few . TRBV7-3 TGTGCCAGCAGCTTACAGGGCGGCTACGAGCAGTACTTC CASSLQGGYEQYF
TRBJ2-2 . . TRBV28 TGTGCCAGCAGGATCCAGGTGAACACCGGGGAGCTGTTTTTT CASRIQVNTGELFF
TRBJ1-1 . . TRBV19 TGTGCCAGTAGTATTAGGTCGGTGAACACTGAAGCTTTCTTT CASSIRSVNTEAFF
TRBJ1-1 . . TRBV20-1 TGCAGTGCTAGAGGCGAGGGAACTGAAGCTTTCTTT CSARGEGTEAFF
TRBJ1-3 few . TRBV11-2 TGTGCCAGCAGCCAGCGGAGGGGATGGAACACCATATATTTT CASSQRRGWNTIYF
TRBJ2-1 once TRBD2 TRBV4-1 TGCGCCAGCAGCCAAGATTTGGTCCTAGCGGGGGGTCTCTCCTACAATGAGCAGTTCTTC CASSQDLVLAGGLSYNEQFF
TRBJ2-5 . . TRBV19 TGTGCCAGTTTTAAGAGAGCCGAGACCCAGTACTTC CASFKRAETQYF
TRBJ2-1 few . TRBV24-1 TGTGCCACCAGTGATTTTTGGATCTCGGGTGAGCAGTTCTTC CATSDFWISGEQFF
TRBJ2-3 few TRBD2 TRBV29-1 TGCAGCGCCCGGGGTAGCGGGGGCCTCCTGGGCACAGATACGCAGTATTTT CSARGSGGLLGTDTQYF
TRBJ1-6 few . TRBV7-2 TGTGCCAGCAGCCCTCACCAGGGGCCACCCCTCCACTTT CASSPHQGPPLHF
TRBJ1-4 . . TRBV5-1 TGCGCCAGCAGCTTGGCAGCACCTAATGAAAAACTGTTTTTT CASSLAAPNEKLFF
TRBJ2-1 few . TRBV5-8 TGTGCCAGCAGCTCGGGGGCGCAGGCCAGAAATGAGCAGTTCTTC CASSSGAQARNEQFF
TRBJ2-1 many . TRBV29-1 TGCAGCGTTGTAGAGGGGGGCAATGAGCAGTTCTTC CSVVEGGNEQFF
TRBJ2-1 . TRBD1 TRBV28 TGTGCCAGCGGAATGGACAGGCTGGGGGAGCAGTTCTTC CASGMDRLGEQFF
TRBJ2-1 few . TRBV12-3/TRBV12-4 TGTGCCAGCAGTTTAGGATTAAGCGGAGCCCACAATGAGCAGTTCTTC CASSLGLSGAHNEQFF
TRBJ2-2 few . TRBV29-1 TGCAGCGTTGTAGTGGGGGACACCGGGGAGCTGTTTTTT CSVVVGDTGELFF
TRBJ2-2 . TRBD2 TRBV4-1 TGCGCCAGCAGCCAGGCCACTAGCGGGGGGATCGGGGAGCTGTTTTTT CASSQATSGGIGELFF
TRBJ1-1 few TRBD1 TRBV11-1 TGTGCCGGCAGCCCAGGGACAGGCGCTGGGCTAGTCTCTGAAGCTTTCTTT CAGSPGTGAGLVSEAFF